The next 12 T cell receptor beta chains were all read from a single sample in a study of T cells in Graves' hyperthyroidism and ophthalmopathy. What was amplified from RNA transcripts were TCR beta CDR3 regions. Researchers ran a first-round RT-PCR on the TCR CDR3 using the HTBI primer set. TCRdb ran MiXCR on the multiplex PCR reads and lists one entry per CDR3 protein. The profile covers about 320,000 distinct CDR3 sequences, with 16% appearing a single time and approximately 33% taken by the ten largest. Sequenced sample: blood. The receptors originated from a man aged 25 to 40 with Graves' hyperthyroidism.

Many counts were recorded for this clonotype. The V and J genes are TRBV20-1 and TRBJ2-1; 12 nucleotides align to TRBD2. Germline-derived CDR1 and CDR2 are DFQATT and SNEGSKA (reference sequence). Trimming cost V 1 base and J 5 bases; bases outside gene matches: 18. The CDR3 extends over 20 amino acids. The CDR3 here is CSARARLAGEFLYGHNEQFF. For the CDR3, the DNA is TGCAGTGCTAGAGCTAGACTAGCGGGAGAGTTTCTTTACGGGCACAATGAGCAGTTCTTC.

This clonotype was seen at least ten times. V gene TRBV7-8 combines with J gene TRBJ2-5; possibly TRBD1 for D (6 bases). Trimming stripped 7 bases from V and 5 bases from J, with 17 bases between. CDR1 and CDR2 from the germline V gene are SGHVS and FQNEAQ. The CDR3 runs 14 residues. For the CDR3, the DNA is TGTGCCAGCACGAGAGAAGGGGGTTGGGAGACCCAGTACTTC. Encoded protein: CASTREGGWETQYF.

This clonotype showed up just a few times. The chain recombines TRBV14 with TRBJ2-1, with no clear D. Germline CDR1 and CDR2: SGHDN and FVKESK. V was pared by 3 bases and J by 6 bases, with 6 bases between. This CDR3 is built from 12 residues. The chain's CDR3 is CASSHAPNEQFF. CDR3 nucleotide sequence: TGTGCCAGCAGCCATGCCCCCAATGAGCAGTTCTTC.

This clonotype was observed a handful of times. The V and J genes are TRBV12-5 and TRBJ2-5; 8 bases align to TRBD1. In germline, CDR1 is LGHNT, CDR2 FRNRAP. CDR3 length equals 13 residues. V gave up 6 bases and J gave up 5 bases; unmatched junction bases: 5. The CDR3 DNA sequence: TGTGCTAGTGGGTGGACAGGGATGGAGACCCAGTACTTC. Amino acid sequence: CASGWTGMETQYF.

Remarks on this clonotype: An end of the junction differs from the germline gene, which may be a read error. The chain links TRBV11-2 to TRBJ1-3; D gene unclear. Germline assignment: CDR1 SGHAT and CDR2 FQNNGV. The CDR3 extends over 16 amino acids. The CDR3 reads CANSLYLAESGNTIYF. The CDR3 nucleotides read TGTGCCAACAGCTTATATTTGGCAGAATCTGGAAACACCATATATTTT.

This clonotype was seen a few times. Written as DNA, the CDR3 is TGTGCCAGCAAGGGGTTCCGGGAGCGGCCGACAGATACGCAGTATTTT. Its translation is CASKGFRERPTDTQYF. The chain links TRBV2 to TRBJ2-3; possible D gene TRBD2, 6 bases. The CDR3 consists of 16 residues. The V gene lost 7 bases and the J gene lost 3 bases, with 20 bases spanning the gap. The germline CDR1 and CDR2 sequences are SNHLY and FYNNEI.

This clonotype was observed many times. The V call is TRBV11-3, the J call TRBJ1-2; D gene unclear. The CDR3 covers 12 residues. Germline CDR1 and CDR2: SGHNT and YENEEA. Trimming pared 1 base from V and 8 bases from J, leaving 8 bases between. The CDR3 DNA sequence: TGTGCCAGCAGCTTAGGACCGGACGGCTACACCTTC. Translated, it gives CASSLGPDGYTF.

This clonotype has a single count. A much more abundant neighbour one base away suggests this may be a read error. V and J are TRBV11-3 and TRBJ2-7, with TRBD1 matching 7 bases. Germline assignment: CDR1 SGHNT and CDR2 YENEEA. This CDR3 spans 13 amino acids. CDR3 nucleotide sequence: TGTGCCAGTGCCGGGACAGTCAAATACGAGCTGTACTTC. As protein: CASAGTVKYELYF.

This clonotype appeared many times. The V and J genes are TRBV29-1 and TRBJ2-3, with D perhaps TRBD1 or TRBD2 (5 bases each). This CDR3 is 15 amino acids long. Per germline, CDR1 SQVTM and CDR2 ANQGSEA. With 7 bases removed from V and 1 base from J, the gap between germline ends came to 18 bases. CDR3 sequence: CSGKIGTVGTDTQYF. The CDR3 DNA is TGCAGCGGGAAAATCGGGACCGTCGGCACAGATACGCAGTATTTT.

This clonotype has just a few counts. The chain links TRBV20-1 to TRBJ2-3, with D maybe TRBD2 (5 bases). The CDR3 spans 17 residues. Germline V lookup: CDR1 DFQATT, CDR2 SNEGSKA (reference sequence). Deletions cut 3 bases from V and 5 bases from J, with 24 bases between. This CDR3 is CSASPGGSPGERDTQYF. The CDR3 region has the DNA TGCAGTGCTAGCCCCGGAGGTAGTCCCGGGGAGAGAGATACGCAGTATTTT.

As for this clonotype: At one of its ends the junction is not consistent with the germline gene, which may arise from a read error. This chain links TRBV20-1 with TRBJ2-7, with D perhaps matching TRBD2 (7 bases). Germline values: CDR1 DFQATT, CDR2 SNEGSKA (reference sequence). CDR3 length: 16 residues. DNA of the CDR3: TGCAGTGCTAGGGACCACGTAGCCGGGGGGCCCTACGAGCAGTGCTTC. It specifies CSARDHVAGGPYEQCF.

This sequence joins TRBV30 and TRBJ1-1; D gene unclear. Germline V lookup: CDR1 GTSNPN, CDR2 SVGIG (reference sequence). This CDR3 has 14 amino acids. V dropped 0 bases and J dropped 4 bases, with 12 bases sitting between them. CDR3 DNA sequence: TGTGCCTGGAGTGTAGCATCTTGGGGCACTGAAGCTTTCTTT. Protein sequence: CAWSVASWGTEAFF.